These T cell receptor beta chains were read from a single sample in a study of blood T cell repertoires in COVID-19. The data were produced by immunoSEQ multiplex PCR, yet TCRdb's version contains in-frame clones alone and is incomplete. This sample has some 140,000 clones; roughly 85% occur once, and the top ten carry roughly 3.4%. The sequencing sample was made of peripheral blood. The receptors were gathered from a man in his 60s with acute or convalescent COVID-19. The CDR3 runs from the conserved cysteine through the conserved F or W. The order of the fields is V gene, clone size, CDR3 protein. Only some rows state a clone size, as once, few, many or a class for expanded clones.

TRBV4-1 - CASSQDEGAGRYEQYF
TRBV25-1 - CASNSFRDSAGNTIYF
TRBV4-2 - CASSQDRGSTYEQYF
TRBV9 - CASSVALAGRDTQYF
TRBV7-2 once CASSPGGSAFF
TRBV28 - CASSRSGSETQYF
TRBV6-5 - CASTPRSSPEAFF
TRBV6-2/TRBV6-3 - CASSIGTGGAYEQYF
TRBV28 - CATLQTGLNSPLHF
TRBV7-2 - CASSLIATGGGYTF
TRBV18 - CASSLGAPASLAKNIQYF
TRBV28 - CASSLPRRYEQYF
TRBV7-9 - CASSDRGPYEQYF
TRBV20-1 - CSASIDQPQHF
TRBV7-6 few CASSLALIGDSPLHF
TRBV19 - CASSIQLAGGVDTQYF
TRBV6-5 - CASSSRESTEAFF
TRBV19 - CASSSGTSGTHEQFF
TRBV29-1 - CSVDPGRAGNTIYF
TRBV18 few CASSPPGHKNIQYF
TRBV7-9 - CASSLASGTGNTIYF
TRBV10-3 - CAISEAGLSYNEQFF
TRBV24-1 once CATSDSTSYNEQFF
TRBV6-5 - CASSYSSEGDSPLHF
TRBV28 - CASMSAGVSDTQYF
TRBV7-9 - CASSPGLHEQFF
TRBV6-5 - CASIRQGSDEQYF
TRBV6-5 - CASTTGQGPFTLHF